These 27 T cell receptor beta chains share one sample of origin, sequenced in a study of control samples from healthy donors and cancer patients. Clones were sequenced by immunoSEQ multiplex PCR, and TCRdb holds only the in-frame ones, with some missing. The table lists more than 30,000 clones, approximately 94% of them singletons. Sequencing used blood. The receptor set was obtained from a man in his sixties in good health.

Written as DNA, the CDR3 is TGTGCCAGCAGTGAACATCCAGGGGCTGAAGCTTTCTTT. Its protein is CASSEHPGAEAFF. This chain connects TRBV2 to TRBJ1-1, with a possible D match to TRBD1 (6 bases). V gave up 2 bases and J gave up 6 bases, with 10 bases separating them. This CDR3 is 13 amino acids long. CDR1 and CDR2 (germline): SNHLY, FYNNEI.

The chain links TRBV6-2 or TRBV6-3 to TRBJ1-5; a possible D gene is TRBD1 (6 bases). Trimming left V 6 bases short and J 4 bases short, with 13 bases between. The germline V gene has CDR1 MNHEY and CDR2 SVGEGT. The CDR3 extends over 14 amino acids. For the CDR3, the DNA is TGTGCCAGCAGCCGTACAGGGATTAATCAGCCCCAGCATTTT. It specifies CASSRTGINQPQHF.

The genes are TRBV19 and TRBJ1-1; weak D call: TRBD1 (5 bases). From germline, CDR1 is LNHDA and CDR2 SQIVND (reference sequence). The CDR3 runs to 13 residues. V gave up 3 bases and J gave up 1 base, with 6 bases separating them. As DNA, the CDR3 is TGTGCCAGTAGTATCAGGGCGAACACTGAAGCTTTCTTT. The encoded protein is CASSIRANTEAFF.

The chain employs TRBV20-1 and TRBJ2-3, with 8 bases that match TRBD1. Germline V CDR1 and CDR2: DFQATT, SNEGSKA (reference sequence). The trim removed 5 bases at V and 5 bases at J, leaving 9 bases unmatched. The CDR3 contains 14 residues. Here the CDR3 DNA reads TGCAGTGCTCGTGGACAGGGCGTGGGAGATACGCAGTATTTT. This translates into CSARGQGVGDTQYF.

This chain uses TRBV5-1 with TRBJ2-2; D gene ambiguous. Germline loops: CDR1 SGHRS, CDR2 YFSETQ. The ends were cut back, 6 bases at V and 0 bases at J, with 12 bases in the middle. The CDR3 length is 15 residues. The DNA for the CDR3 is TGCGCCAGCACCCTATTGGCGTCGAACACCGGGGAGCTGTTTTTT. Its translation is CASTLLASNTGELFF. Based on the CDR3 plus reference TRBV5-1 and TRBJ2-2, the full variable domain is KAGVTQTPRYLIKTRGQQVTLSCSPISGHRSVSWYQQTPGQGLQFLFEYFSETQRNKGNFPGRFSGRQFSNSRSEMNVSTLELGDSALYLCASTLLASNTGELFFGEGSRLTVL.

This chain joins TRBV7-8 and TRBJ2-5; 12 nucleotides align to TRBD1. Germline-derived CDR1 and CDR2 are SGHVS and FQNEAQ. V dropped 5 bases and J dropped 1; count of bases not matched to a gene: 11. The CDR3 is made up of 18 amino acids. CDR3 residues: CASSPRDRGRSIQETQYF. CDR3 DNA: TGTGCCAGCAGCCCCCGGGACAGGGGGCGATCAATCCAAGAGACCCAGTACTTC.

The rearrangement uses TRBV5-6 and TRBJ1-1, with no clear D. Trimming cost V 2 bases and J 6 bases, with 17 bases left between them. Germline assignment: CDR1 SGHDT and CDR2 YYEEEE. The CDR3 runs to 15 residues. CDR3 in amino acids: CASSFYGGSGAEAFF. The CDR3, as DNA: TGTGCCAGCAGCTTCTACGGAGGGAGTGGGGCTGAAGCTTTCTTT.

The chain couples TRBV27 to TRBJ2-1; no clear D gene. The V and J ends lost 6 bases and 3 bases respectively, with 18 bases between them. The germline V gene has CDR1 MNHEY and CDR2 SMNVEV (reference sequence). The CDR3 length is 16 residues. The CDR3: CASSALVSSFYNEQFF. In DNA, the CDR3 is TGTGCCAGCAGCGCCCTTGTGAGTAGTTTCTACAATGAGCAGTTCTTC.

The chain has TRBV3-1 (or the pseudogene TRBV3-2) and TRBJ1-4; possible D gene TRBD1, 5 bases. CDR1 is LGHDT, CDR2 YNNKEL, per germline (reference sequence). Trimming cost V 0 bases and J 4 bases, with 12 bases left between them. The CDR3 contains 16 residues. The CDR3 DNA follows: TGTGCCAGCAGCCAAGATAGGGGATTCGGTAATGAAAAACTGTTTTTT. Translating gives CASSQDRGFGNEKLFF.

The rearrangement joins TRBV5-1 to TRBJ2-1; 14 bases fit TRBD2. Per germline, CDR1 SGHRS and CDR2 YFSETQ. The ends lost 2 bases at V and 8 bases at J; junction bases unmatched: 3. This CDR3 spans 15 amino acids. CDR3 protein: CASSFRTSGGHEQFF. In DNA form, the CDR3 reads TGCGCCAGCAGCTTCCGGACTAGCGGGGGGCATGAGCAGTTCTTC.

This clone appeared once. The rearrangement links TRBV6-5 to TRBJ2-3; no reliable D call. This CDR3 comprises 12 residues. Germline V CDR1 and CDR2: MNHEY, SVGAGI. V lost 2 bases and J lost 8, with 8 bases in between. Written as DNA, the CDR3 is TGTGCCAGCAGTTACAGGGAAGGTACGCAGTATTTT. Protein: CASSYREGTQYF.

This clone appeared once. The chain uses TRBV6-2 or TRBV6-3 and TRBJ2-7, with 14 bases identical to TRBD2. The CDR3 is 16 amino acids. CDR1 and CDR2 from the germline V gene are MNHEY and SVGEGT. The J segment lost 7 bases and the V segment lost 4 bases, leaving 9 bases of the junction unmatched. CDR3: CASSSGLAGAHGEQYF. Here the CDR3 DNA reads TGTGCCAGCAGTTCGGGACTAGCGGGGGCCCATGGAGAGCAGTACTTC.

The chain has TRBV7-8 and TRBJ2-1; tentatively, D is TRBD1 (5 bases). The germline V gene has CDR1 SGHVS and CDR2 FQNEAQ. The V end was cut by 2 bases, the J end by 2 bases, with 10 bases between. The CDR3 loop spans 15 amino acids. CDR3 in amino acids: CASSLQGIAYNEQFF. CDR3 bases: TGTGCCAGCAGCTTACAGGGTATCGCCTACAATGAGCAGTTCTTC.

This chain links TRBV3-1 (or the pseudogene TRBV3-2) with TRBJ1-3, with D unresolved. This CDR3 comprises 15 residues. Trimming shortened V by 4 bases and J by 6 bases, and 16 bases separated the two germline ends. Germline lookup yields CDR1 LGHDT and CDR2 YNNKEL (reference sequence). CDR3 nucleotide sequence: TGTGCCAGCAGCCCCACTCCCATAGTCGAAAACACCATATATTTT. As protein: CASSPTPIVENTIYF.

This clone came up once. The chain employs TRBV7-6 and TRBJ1-3; TRBD1 is a possible D gene (5 bases). CDR3 length equals 15 residues. Germline loops: CDR1 SGHVS, CDR2 FNYEAQ. The V end was cut by 0 bases, the J end by 4 bases, with 10 bases between. Here the CDR3 DNA reads TGTGCCAGCAGCTTAGCGCAGGGAAAAGGAAACACCATATATTTT. Amino acids: CASSLAQGKGNTIYF.

This clone was counted once. This chain joins TRBV7-7 and TRBJ1-3; D uncertain. The V gene's germline CDR1 is SSHAT and CDR2 FNYEAQ (reference sequence). With 7 bases removed from V and 0 bases from J, the gap between germline ends came to 13 bases. The CDR3 is 15 amino acids. CDR3 sequence reads: CASNPDRDSGNTIYF. CDR3 sequence (DNA): TGTGCCAGCAACCCTGACCGTGACTCTGGAAACACCATATATTTT.

The chain recombines TRBV7-7 with TRBJ1-1; 8 bases line up with TRBD1. J was trimmed by 10 bases and V by 1 base; bases with no gene match: 20. Per germline, CDR1 SSHAT and CDR2 FNYEAQ (reference sequence). The CDR3 contains 18 residues. The CDR3 region has the DNA TGTGCCAGCAGCTTAGAGAATGAGATTGGGACAGGTCCCAAGGTAGCTTTCTTT. This translates into CASSLENEIGTGPKVAFF.

The V and J genes are TRBV10-1 and TRBJ2-7, with D unclear. This CDR3 spans 11 amino acids. Germline V gene data show CDR1 as WNHNN and CDR2 as SYGVQD (reference sequence). Trimming shortened V by 4 bases and J by 3 bases, and 4 bases separated the two germline ends. CDR3 nucleotides: TGCGCCAGCAGTGGGGTCTACGAGCAGTACTTC. It specifies CASSGVYEQYF.

The chain is built from TRBV10-3 and TRBJ2-5; D possibly corresponds to TRBD1 (6 bases). The germline CDR1 and CDR2 sequences are ENHRY and SYGVKD. The CDR3 has 13 amino acids. V lost 4 bases, J lost 5 bases, and 11 bases lay in between. The CDR3 coding sequence is TGTGCCATCAGTGCAACAGGGATGGAGACCCAGTACTTC. Encoded protein: CAISATGMETQYF.

The rearrangement uses TRBV7-2 and TRBJ2-5; TRBD2 matches 10 bases. The CDR3 is 16 amino acids. With V trimmed by 0 bases and J by 5 bases, 6 bases remained unmatched. Per germline, CDR1 SGHTA and CDR2 FQGNSA. CDR3 loop: CASSLAGLAGAETQYF. As DNA, the CDR3 is TGTGCCAGCAGCTTAGCAGGGCTAGCGGGGGCGGAGACCCAGTACTTC.

This chain joins TRBV19 and TRBJ2-5; D may be TRBD1 (6 bases). Trimming took off 4 bases at V and 1 base at J, with 10 bases between the two ends. CDR3 length: 14 amino acids. The V gene's germline CDR1 is LNHDA and CDR2 SQIVND (reference sequence). The CDR3 loop reads CASSTSTGQETQYF. The CDR3 region has the DNA TGTGCCAGTAGTACATCGACAGGCCAAGAGACCCAGTACTTC. The entire variable domain, with the rest obtained from reference TRBV19 and TRBJ2-5, is as follows: DGGITQSPKYLFRKEGQNVTLSCEQNLNHDAMYWYRQDPGQGLRLIYYSQIVNDFQKGDIAEGYSVSREKKESFPLTVTSAQKNPTAFYLCASSTSTGQETQYFGPGTRLLVL.

The rearrangement links TRBV30 to TRBJ1-3, with 7 bases fitting TRBD1. The CDR3 covers 15 residues. Germline loops: CDR1 GTSNPN, CDR2 SVGIG (reference sequence). V lost 6 bases, J lost 1 base, and 9 bases stayed unmatched. The CDR3 DNA reads TGTGCCTGCACCCAGGGGACAGATTCTGGAAACACCATATATTTT. It translates to CACTQGTDSGNTIYF.

V is TRBV28 and J is TRBJ1-2; 9 bases match TRBD1. The CDR3 consists of 14 residues. With 6 bases clipped from V and 4 bases from J, the junction kept 6 bases outside the gene matches. Germline V CDR1 and CDR2: MDHEN, SYDVKM. In nucleotides, the CDR3 is TGTGCCAGCAGCCAGGGACAGGGAGGCTATGGCTACACCTTC. Amino acids: CASSQGQGGYGYTF.

CDR3 protein: CASSSRGGTSNQPQHF. The CDR3 region has the DNA TGTGCCAGCAGCTCCCGCGGCGGGACGAGCAATCAGCCCCAGCATTTT. The rearrangement uses TRBV6-2 or TRBV6-3 and TRBJ1-5, with TRBD1 as a possible D gene (5 bases). CDR3 size: 16 residues. Trimming left V 6 bases short and J 1 base short, with 16 bases between. The germline V gene has CDR1 MNHEY and CDR2 SVGEGT.

The CDR3 reads CASSSGQENTEAFF. The CDR3 nucleotides are TGTGCCAGCAGTAGCGGACAGGAGAACACTGAAGCTTTCTTT. This rearrangement joins TRBV9 to TRBJ1-1, with TRBD1 identical over 7 bases. The V gene end was trimmed by 5 bases and the J gene end by 1 base; junction bases not matched to a gene: 5. The CDR3 totals 14 residues. Germline CDR1 is SGDLS and CDR2 is YYNGEE.

V usage is TRBV19 and J usage is TRBJ2-2; no reliable D call. This CDR3 spans 14 amino acids. Trimming took off 9 bases at V and 3 bases at J, with 14 bases between the two ends. Germline V gene sequence: CDR1 LNHDA, CDR2 SQIVND (reference sequence). The CDR3 sequence: CASHHRLYTGELFF. CDR3 nucleotides: TGTGCCAGCCATCACAGACTCTACACCGGGGAGCTGTTTTTT.

This rearrangement joins TRBV7-9 to TRBJ2-3; 12 nucleotides match TRBD2. From germline, CDR1 is SEHNR and CDR2 FQNEAQ (reference sequence). V trimming: 5 bases; J trimming: 1 base; junction bases outside the gene matches: 13. The CDR3 totals 19 residues. The CDR3 sequence is CASSTTLLAGGGGTDTQYF. The CDR3 DNA is TGTGCCAGCAGCACAACCTTACTAGCGGGGGGTGGAGGCACAGATACGCAGTATTTT.